Listed below are T cell receptor beta chains from one sample, sequenced in a study of T cell clusters in autoimmune cytopenias. TCRdb reprocessed the multiplex PCR reads, keeping one entry per CDR3 protein, no DNA. In all, the sample yields 450 to 550 distinct CDR3 sequences. Source material: peripheral blood. Receptor source: a human donor with an autoimmune cytopenia or autoimmune hepatitis (not recorded which). Both conserved end residues are part of each CDR3. Expanded clones are given a class, and other clones once, few, many or no size at all.

TRBV5-4	15	TRBJ2-7	medium-sized	CASSKGEGGGYEQYF
TRBV10-3	15	TRBJ1-1	medium-sized	CAISESVGLNTEAFF
TRBV27	19	TRBJ1-6	medium-sized	CASTQKGSRTGGWNSPLHF
TRBV5-5	13	TRBJ2-7	medium-sized	CASSGGTDYEQYF
TRBV10-3	19	TRBJ2-3	-	CAISEPERALSRGTDTQYF
TRBV24-1	15	TRBJ2-7	-	CATSEGHFLVEKQYF
TRBV5-1	17	TRBJ1-1	-	CASSSGTGGLMDTEAFF
TRBV5-4	16	TRBJ1-2	-	CASSHYTEGINYGYTF
TRBV19	14	TRBJ2-1	large	CASSIVSGDNEQFF
TRBV18	14	TRBJ2-7	large	CASSPGSVVDEQYF
TRBV5-1	14	TRBJ2-3	medium-sized	CASSLNSIPDTQYF
TRBV6-4	15	TRBJ2-2	medium-sized	CASSRTGDNTGELFF
TRBV6-6	12	TRBJ2-6	-	CASSSGANVLTF
TRBV25-1	14	TRBJ1-4	-	CASSEYGGNEKLFF
TRBV30	13	TRBJ1-1	medium-sized	CAWSQQGGTEAFF
TRBV20-1	13	TRBJ1-2	-	CSARAGGQSGYTF
TRBV6-6	13	TRBJ2-5	medium-sized	CASSSVADGTQYF
TRBV7-2	14	TRBJ1-2	-	CASSYHSGGYGYTF
TRBV19	15	TRBJ2-1	large	CASSIGTGGANEQFF
TRBV12-3/TRBV12-4	18	TRBJ2-5	medium-sized	CASSFSPTSGRARETQYF
TRBV5-4	17	TRBJ2-3	large	CASSFSAAASSTDTQYF
TRBV11-1	14	TRBJ2-7	-	CASSFGQTQYEQYF
TRBV20-1	14	TRBJ2-7	medium-sized	CSARGAGGSYEQYF
TRBV27	16	TRBJ2-2	medium-sized	CASNGLAGGNTGELFF
TRBV20-1	14	TRBJ2-1	medium-sized	CSARAEGVWYEQFF
TRBV29-1	12	TRBJ2-5	-	CSVLQGAETQYF
TRBV6-2/TRBV6-3	15	TRBJ2-7	large	CASRPLAGGTYEQYF
TRBV10-2	12	TRBJ2-2	-	CASRVGTGELFF
TRBV7-6	13	TRBJ2-7	large	CASSPSEGYEQYF
TRBV11-2	13	TRBJ2-2	medium-sized	CASSLDWAGELFF
TRBV20-1	15	TRBJ1-1	-	CSARVLGSQNTEAFF
TRBV12-3/TRBV12-4	15	TRBJ1-4	-	CASKGLPHSSGKLFF
TRBV6-6	16	TRBJ2-1	medium-sized	CASSPDRGSSYNEQFF
TRBV18	15	TRBJ2-3	medium-sized	CASSPPGQGSDTQYF
TRBV12-5	17	TRBJ2-5	medium-sized	CASGLVTSGGAWETQYF
TRBV6-2/TRBV6-3	15	TRBJ2-7	large	CASSQPDGSSYEQYF
TRBV5-5	15	TRBJ2-6	-	CASSLFEGGANVLTF
TRBV19	15	TRBJ2-3	-	CASSIGTRRTDTQYF
TRBV5-1	14	TRBJ2-5	-	CASSDPGQQETQYF
TRBV12-3/TRBV12-4	13	TRBJ1-5	medium-sized	CASSWGRDQPQHF
TRBV10-3	15	TRBJ1-3	medium-sized	CAISARDRSGNTIYF
TRBV14	12	TRBJ1-1	-	CASSHPGGRAFF